The rows below give T cell receptor beta chains drawn from one sample of a study of CD8+CD57+ T cells in acquired aplastic anemia. TCRdb re-called the reads with MiXCR, one entry per CDR3 protein. The repertoire holds 310,000 or so distinct CDR3 sequences, with 56% as singletons. The sequenced sample consisted of sorted CD4+, CD8+, or CD8+CD57+ T cells (not recorded which) from PBMCs. Receptors were obtained from a human donor with aplastic anemia. Both conserved end residues are part of each CDR3. Fields, in order: clone size, V gene, J gene, D gene, CDR3 protein, CDR3 DNA. A D gene is named only where the DNA matches it firmly. Size tells how often a clone was seen (once, few, many) or the class of an expanded clone, and some rows leave it out.

size: many
V: TRBV3-1
J: TRBJ2-1
D: NA
CDR3: CASSQVDPHPQFF
DNA: TGTGCCAGCAGCCAAGTTGACCCTCACCCCCAGTTCTTC

size: few
V: TRBV7-2
J: TRBJ1-1
D: TRBD1
CDR3: CASSLTGDLNTEAFF
DNA: TGTGCCAGCAGCCTCACAGGGGATCTGAACACTGAAGCTTTCTTT

size: NA
V: TRBV19
J: TRBJ1-1
D: TRBD1
CDR3: CASSPTGTGENTEAFF
DNA: TGTGCCAGTAGCCCCACCGGGACAGGGGAAAACACTGAAGCTTTCTTT

size: few
V: TRBV7-9
J: TRBJ1-6
D: TRBD1
CDR3: CASSPTTGQGTPLHF
DNA: TGTGCCAGCAGCCCAACGACAGGGCAGGGAACACCCCTCCACTTT

size: NA
V: TRBV20-1
J: TRBJ2-3
D: NA
CDR3: CSAPPGPGNTQYF
DNA: TGCAGTGCCCCCCCGGGGCCTGGGAATACGCAGTATTTT

size: NA
V: TRBV15
J: TRBJ1-5
D: NA
CDR3: CATSSGDRNQPQHF
DNA: TGTGCCACCAGCAGCGGGGACCGAAATCAGCCCCAGCATTTT

size: few
V: TRBV24-1
J: TRBJ2-7
D: NA
CDR3: CATSDRVNYEQYF
DNA: TGTGCCACCAGTGATCGGGTAAACTACGAGCAGTACTTC

size: few
V: TRBV7-8
J: TRBJ2-7
D: NA
CDR3: CASSRDSGYEQYF
DNA: TGTGCCAGCAGCCGTGACTCGGGGTACGAGCAGTACTTC

size: NA
V: TRBV29-1
J: TRBJ2-1
D: TRBD2
CDR3: CSVGGAGGYNEQFF
DNA: TGCAGCGTAGGCGGAGCGGGGGGGTACAATGAGCAGTTCTTC

size: NA
V: TRBV7-9
J: TRBJ2-3
D: NA
CDR3: CASSLNSADTQYF
DNA: TGTGCCAGCAGCTTAAACTCGGCAGATACGCAGTATTTT

size: few
V: TRBV7-2
J: TRBJ2-7
D: NA
CDR3: CASSQTSLYEQYF
DNA: TGTGCCAGCAGCCAAACTAGCCTTTACGAGCAGTACTTC

size: NA
V: TRBV7-9
J: TRBJ1-2
D: TRBD1
CDR3: CASSLGVRRQGGDYGYTF
DNA: TGTGCCAGCAGCTTAGGGGTAAGAAGACAGGGGGGAGACTATGGCTACACCTTC

size: NA
V: TRBV9
J: TRBJ2-1
D: TRBD2
CDR3: CASSVVAGGSYNEQFF
DNA: TGTGCCAGCAGCGTAGTAGCGGGGGGCTCCTACAATGAGCAGTTCTTC

size: many
V: TRBV5-1
J: TRBJ2-1
D: NA
CDR3: CASSYIPQGGSYNEQFF
DNA: TGCGCCAGCAGCTACATACCCCAGGGGGGCTCCTACAATGAGCAGTTCTTC

size: few
V: TRBV20-1
J: TRBJ2-2
D: TRBD1
CDR3: CSARVTGRENTGELFF
DNA: TGCAGTGCTAGAGTGACAGGGAGAGAGAACACCGGGGAGCTGTTTTTT

size: NA
V: TRBV24-1
J: TRBJ1-2
D: NA
CDR3: CATSDYRDDGYTF
DNA: TGTGCCACCAGTGATTACAGGGATGACGGCTACACCTTC

size: many
V: TRBV5-8
J: TRBJ2-7
D: NA
CDR3: CASSSTEYEQYF
DNA: TGTGCCAGCAGCTCCACAGAGTACGAGCAGTACTTC

size: NA
V: TRBV10-1
J: TRBJ2-3
D: NA
CDR3: CASSELWDSGTDTQYF
DNA: TGTGCCAGCAGTGAACTGTGGGATAGCGGTACAGATACGCAGTATTTT

size: NA
V: TRBV29-1
J: TRBJ1-4
D: NA
CDR3: CSVELEPNEKLFF
DNA: TGCAGCGTTGAATTGGAACCTAATGAAAAACTGTTTTTT

size: many
V: TRBV19
J: TRBJ2-3
D: NA
CDR3: CASSGWSTDTQYF
DNA: TGTGCCAGTAGTGGCTGGAGCACAGATACGCAGTATTTT

size: once
V: TRBV20-1
J: TRBJ1-5
D: TRBD1
CDR3: CSTRQGARNQPQHF
DNA: TGCAGTACGAGACAGGGGGCGCGCAATCAGCCCCAGCATTTT

size: NA
V: TRBV5-1
J: TRBJ2-1
D: NA
CDR3: CASSQERVGNEQFF
DNA: TGCGCCAGCAGTCAGGAACGGGTAGGCAATGAGCAGTTCTTC

size: NA
V: TRBV19
J: TRBJ2-5
D: TRBD1
CDR3: CASTPGQGAWETQYF
DNA: TGTGCCAGTACCCCGGGACAGGGGGCTTGGGAGACCCAGTACTTC

size: NA
V: TRBV2
J: TRBJ2-5
D: NA
CDR3: CASSEEGFGTQYF
DNA: TGTGCCAGCAGTGAAGAGGGATTCGGGACCCAGTACTTC

size: NA
V: TRBV12-3/TRBV12-4
J: TRBJ2-7
D: NA
CDR3: CASSPVQSTYEQYF
DNA: TGTGCCAGCAGCCCTGTCCAGAGCACCTACGAGCAGTACTTC

size: once
V: TRBV9
J: TRBJ1-1
D: NA
CDR3: CASSPETDTWTEAFF
DNA: TGTGCCAGCAGCCCCGAGACCGATACTTGGACTGAAGCTTTCTTT

size: NA
V: TRBV7-9
J: TRBJ1-3
D: TRBD1
CDR3: CASRRQGSGNTIYF
DNA: TGTGCCAGCAGACGACAGGGCTCTGGAAACACCATATATTTT

size: NA
V: TRBV2
J: TRBJ1-2
D: TRBD1
CDR3: CASTRTGGPDGYTF
DNA: TGTGCCAGCACTAGGACAGGGGGCCCCGATGGCTACACCTTC

size: many
V: TRBV6-5
J: TRBJ2-5
D: NA
CDR3: CASSLARVTVKETQYF
DNA: TGTGCCAGCAGTTTGGCCCGCGTGACAGTGAAAGAGACCCAGTACTTC

size: NA
V: TRBV7-3
J: TRBJ1-2
D: NA
CDR3: CASSLESGNTF
DNA: TGTGCCAGCAGCTTGGAGAGTGGCAACACCTTC

size: NA
V: TRBV6-5
J: TRBJ1-2
D: TRBD1
CDR3: CASSQEGAYGYTF
DNA: TGTGCCAGCAGCCAGGAGGGGGCCTATGGCTACACCTTC

size: NA
V: TRBV20-1
J: TRBJ2-7
D: TRBD1
CDR3: CSARAATGSPLEQYF
DNA: TGCAGTGCTAGGGCCGCGACAGGGTCCCCGCTTGAGCAGTACTTC

size: few
V: TRBV5-6
J: TRBJ2-7
D: TRBD1
CDR3: CASSLDRGAEQYF
DNA: TGTGCCAGCAGCTTGGACAGGGGGGCCGAGCAGTACTTC

size: many
V: TRBV6-1
J: TRBJ2-1
D: NA
CDR3: CASSVLGLGNNEQFF
DNA: TGTGCCAGCAGTGTCCTAGGACTCGGGAACAATGAGCAGTTCTTC

size: many
V: TRBV7-6
J: TRBJ2-7
D: TRBD1
CDR3: CASSLATGTGGSEQYF
DNA: TGTGCCAGCAGCTTAGCGACCGGGACAGGGGGCTCCGAGCAGTACTTC

size: NA
V: TRBV29-1
J: TRBJ1-2
D: NA
CDR3: CSVAHSGYTF
DNA: TGCAGCGTTGCACACTCTGGCTACACCTTC

size: NA
V: TRBV29-1
J: TRBJ2-3
D: TRBD1
CDR3: CSVEGTASSTDTQYF
DNA: TGCAGCGTAGAAGGGACAGCTTCATCCACAGATACGCAGTATTTT

size: few
V: TRBV29-1
J: TRBJ1-1
D: NA
CDR3: CSVDHGTNTEAFF
DNA: TGCAGCGTTGACCACGGGACGAACACTGAAGCTTTCTTT

size: many
V: TRBV6-1
J: TRBJ2-5
D: NA
CDR3: CASSRTRGEETQYF
DNA: TGTGCCAGCAGTCGTACAAGAGGCGAAGAGACCCAGTACTTC

size: once
V: TRBV29-1
J: TRBJ2-5
D: NA
CDR3: CSVAEETQYF
DNA: TGCAGCGTTGCTGAAGAGACCCAGTACTTC